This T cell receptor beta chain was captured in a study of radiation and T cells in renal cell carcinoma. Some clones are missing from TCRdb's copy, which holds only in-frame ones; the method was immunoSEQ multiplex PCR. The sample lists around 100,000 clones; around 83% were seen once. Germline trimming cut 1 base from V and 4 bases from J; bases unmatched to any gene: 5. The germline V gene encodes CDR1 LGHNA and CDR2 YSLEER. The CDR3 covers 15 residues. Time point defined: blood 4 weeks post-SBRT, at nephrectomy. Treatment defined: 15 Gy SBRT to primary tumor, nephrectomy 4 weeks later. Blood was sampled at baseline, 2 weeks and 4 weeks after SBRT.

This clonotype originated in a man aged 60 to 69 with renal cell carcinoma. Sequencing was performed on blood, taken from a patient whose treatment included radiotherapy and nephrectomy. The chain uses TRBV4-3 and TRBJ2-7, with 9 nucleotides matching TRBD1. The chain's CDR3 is CASSQVPGQGYEQYF. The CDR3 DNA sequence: TGCGCCAGCAGCCAAGTCCCGGGACAGGGTTACGAGCAGTACTTC.